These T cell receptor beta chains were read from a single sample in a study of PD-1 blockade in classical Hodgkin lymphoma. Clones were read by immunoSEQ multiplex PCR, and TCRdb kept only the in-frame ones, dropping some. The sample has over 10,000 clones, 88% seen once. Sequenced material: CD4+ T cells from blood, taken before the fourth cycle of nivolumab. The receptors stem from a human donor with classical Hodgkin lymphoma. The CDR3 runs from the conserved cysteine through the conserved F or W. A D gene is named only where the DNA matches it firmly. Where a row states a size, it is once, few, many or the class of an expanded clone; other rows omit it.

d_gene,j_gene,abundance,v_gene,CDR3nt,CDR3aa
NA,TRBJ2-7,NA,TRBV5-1,TGCGCCAGCAGCTCAGGGAACCTCTACGAGCAGTACTTC,CASSSGNLYEQYF
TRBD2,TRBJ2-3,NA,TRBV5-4,TGTGCCAGCAGCTTTACCGGGAGGGTAGATACGCAGTATTTT,CASSFTGRVDTQYF
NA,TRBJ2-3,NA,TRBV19,TGTGCCAGCACGGGACTTACCCCCGGTACGCAGTATTTT,CASTGLTPGTQYF
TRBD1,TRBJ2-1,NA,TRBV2,TGTGCCAGCAGCGTGGGACAGGGCGGCAATGAGCAGTTCTTC,CASSVGQGGNEQFF
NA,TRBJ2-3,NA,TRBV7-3,TGTGCCAGCAGCTTAATCAGTGGTTCCGTCACAGATACGCAGTATTTT,CASSLISGSVTDTQYF
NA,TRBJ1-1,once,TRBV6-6,TGTGCCAGCAGTTACGAACAGGCAGCGAACACTGAAGCTTTCTTT,CASSYEQAANTEAFF
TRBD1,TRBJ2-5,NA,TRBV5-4,TGTGCCAGCAGTCGGGACAGGCAAGAGACCCAGTACTTC,CASSRDRQETQYF
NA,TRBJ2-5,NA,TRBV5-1,TGCGCCAGCAGCTTGGTTGGTCCCAGAACTCAAGAGACCCAGTACTTC,CASSLVGPRTQETQYF
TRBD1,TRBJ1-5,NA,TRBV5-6,TGTGCCAGCAGCCGAAACCAAATAGGGACAGGGTTCAATCAGCCCCAGCATTTT,CASSRNQIGTGFNQPQHF
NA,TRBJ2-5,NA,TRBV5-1,TGCGCCAGCAGCTCGGGACGGGAAGCGGAGACCCAGTACTTC,CASSSGREAETQYF
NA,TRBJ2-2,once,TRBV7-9,TGTGCCAGCAGCTTAGTCAGGGTCACCGGGGAGCTGTTTTTT,CASSLVRVTGELFF
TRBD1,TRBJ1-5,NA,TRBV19,TGTGCCAGTAGTATGGGATTGGGACAGAGGCCCCAGCATTTT,CASSMGLGQRPQHF
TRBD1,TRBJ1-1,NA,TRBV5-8,TGTGCCAGCAGCGGGGACAGGGGGCGGACTGAAGCTTTCTTT,CASSGDRGRTEAFF
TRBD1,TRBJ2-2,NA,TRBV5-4,TGTGCCAGCAGCGTTAACAGGGGTGAGACCGGGGAGCTGTTTTTT,CASSVNRGETGELFF
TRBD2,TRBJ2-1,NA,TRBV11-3,TGTGCCAGCAGCCAGGGGCTAGCGGGGGGGCGCAATGAGCAGTTCTTC,CASSQGLAGGRNEQFF
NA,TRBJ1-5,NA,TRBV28,TGTGCCAGCAGCTCAGGGTTGGGTCAGCCCCAGCATTTT,CASSSGLGQPQHF